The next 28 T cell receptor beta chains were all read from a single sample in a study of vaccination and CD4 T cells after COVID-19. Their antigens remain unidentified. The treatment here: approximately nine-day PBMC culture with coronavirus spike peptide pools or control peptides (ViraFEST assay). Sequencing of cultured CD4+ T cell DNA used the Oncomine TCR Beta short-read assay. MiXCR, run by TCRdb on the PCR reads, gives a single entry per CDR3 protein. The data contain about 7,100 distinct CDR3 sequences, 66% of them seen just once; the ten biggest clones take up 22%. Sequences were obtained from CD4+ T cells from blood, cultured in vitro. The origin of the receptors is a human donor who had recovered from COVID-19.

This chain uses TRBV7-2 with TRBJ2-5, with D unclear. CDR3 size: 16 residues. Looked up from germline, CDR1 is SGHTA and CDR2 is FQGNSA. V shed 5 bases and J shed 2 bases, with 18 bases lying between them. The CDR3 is CASSPARTPAQETQYF. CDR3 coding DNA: TGTGCCAGCAGCCCCGCCCGAACACCAGCACAAGAGACCCAGTACTTC.

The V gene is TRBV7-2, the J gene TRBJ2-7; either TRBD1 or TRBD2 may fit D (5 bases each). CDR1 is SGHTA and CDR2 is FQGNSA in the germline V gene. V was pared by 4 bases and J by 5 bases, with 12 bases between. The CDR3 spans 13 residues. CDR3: CASSSLWGNEQYF. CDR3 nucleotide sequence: TGTGCCAGCAGCTCCCTCTGGGGGAACGAGCAGTACTTC.

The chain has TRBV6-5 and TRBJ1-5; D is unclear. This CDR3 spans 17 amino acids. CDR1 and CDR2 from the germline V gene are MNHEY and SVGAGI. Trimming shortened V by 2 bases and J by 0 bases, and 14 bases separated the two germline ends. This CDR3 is CASSYSSPIHSNQPQHF. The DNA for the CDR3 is TGTGCCAGCAGTTACAGTTCCCCTATTCATAGCAATCAGCCCCAGCATTTT.

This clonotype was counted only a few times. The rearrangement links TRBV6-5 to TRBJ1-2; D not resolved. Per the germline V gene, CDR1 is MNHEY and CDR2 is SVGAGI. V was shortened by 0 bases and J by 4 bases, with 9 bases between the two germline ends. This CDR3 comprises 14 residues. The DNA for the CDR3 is TGTGCCAGCAGTTACTCTGGCTCCAGCTATGGCTACACCTTC. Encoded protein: CASSYSGSSYGYTF.

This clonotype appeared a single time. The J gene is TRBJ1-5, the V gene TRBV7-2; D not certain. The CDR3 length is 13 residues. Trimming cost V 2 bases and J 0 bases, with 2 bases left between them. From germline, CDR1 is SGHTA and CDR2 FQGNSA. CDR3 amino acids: CASSLISNQPQHF. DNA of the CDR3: TGTGCCAGCAGCTTAATTAGCAATCAGCCCCAGCATTTT.

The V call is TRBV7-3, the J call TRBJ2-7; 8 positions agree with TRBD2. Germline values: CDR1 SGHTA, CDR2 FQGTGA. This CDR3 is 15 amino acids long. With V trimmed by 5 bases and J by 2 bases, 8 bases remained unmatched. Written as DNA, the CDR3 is TGTGCCAGCAGCGCCGTAGCGGGGAGTACCTACGAGCAGTACTTC. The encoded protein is CASSAVAGSTYEQYF. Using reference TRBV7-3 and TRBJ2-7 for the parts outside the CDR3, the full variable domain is GAGVSQTPSNKVTEKGKYVELRCDPISGHTALYWYRQSLGQGPEFLIYFQGTGAADDSGLPNDRFFAVRPEGSVSTLKIQRTERGDSAVYLCASSAVAGSTYEQYFGPGTRLTVT.

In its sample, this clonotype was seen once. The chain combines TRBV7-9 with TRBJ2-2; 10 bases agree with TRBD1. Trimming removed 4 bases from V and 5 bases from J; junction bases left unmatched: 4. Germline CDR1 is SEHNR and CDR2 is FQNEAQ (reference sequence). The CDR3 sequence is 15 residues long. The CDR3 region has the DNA TGTGCCAGCAGCTCGACAGGGGGCGGAACCGGGGAGCTGTTTTTT. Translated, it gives CASSSTGGGTGELFF.

CDR3 DNA: TGCGCCAGCAGCTTGGACCCAAACGGGGAAGCTTTCTTT. Translating it yields CASSLDPNGEAFF. The V gene is TRBV5-1, the J gene TRBJ1-1; the D is unclear. Germline V lookup: CDR1 SGHRS, CDR2 YFSETQ. This CDR3 region has 13 residues. The V end lost 0 bases, the J end lost 8 bases, and 11 bases lay between the germline ends.

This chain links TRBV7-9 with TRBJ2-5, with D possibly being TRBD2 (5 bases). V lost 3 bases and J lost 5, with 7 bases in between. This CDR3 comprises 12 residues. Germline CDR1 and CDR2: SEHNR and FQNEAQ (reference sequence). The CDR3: CASSFGVETQYF. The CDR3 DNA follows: TGTGCCAGCAGCTTCGGGGTTGAGACCCAGTACTTC.

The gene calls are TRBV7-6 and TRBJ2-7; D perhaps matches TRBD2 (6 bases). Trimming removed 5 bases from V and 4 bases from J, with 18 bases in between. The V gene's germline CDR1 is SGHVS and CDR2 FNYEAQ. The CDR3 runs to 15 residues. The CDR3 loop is CASSPRTGDTYEQYF. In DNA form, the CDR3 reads TGTGCCAGCAGCCCACGGACGGGAGACACGTACGAGCAGTACTTC.

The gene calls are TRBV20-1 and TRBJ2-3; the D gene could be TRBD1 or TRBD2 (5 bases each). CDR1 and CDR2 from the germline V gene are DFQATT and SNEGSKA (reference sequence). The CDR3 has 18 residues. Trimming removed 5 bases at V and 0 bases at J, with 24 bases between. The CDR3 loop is CSAQAFLGETSSTDTQYF. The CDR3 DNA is TGCAGTGCTCAGGCCTTTTTAGGGGAGACATCTAGCACAGATACGCAGTATTTT.

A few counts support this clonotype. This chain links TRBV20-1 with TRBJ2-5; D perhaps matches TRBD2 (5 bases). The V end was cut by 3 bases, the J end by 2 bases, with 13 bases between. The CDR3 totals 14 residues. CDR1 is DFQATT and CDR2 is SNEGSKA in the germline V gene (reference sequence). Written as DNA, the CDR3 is TGCAGTGCTAGTAGTTTGAGCGGTCAAGAGACCCAGTACTTC. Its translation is CSASSLSGQETQYF.

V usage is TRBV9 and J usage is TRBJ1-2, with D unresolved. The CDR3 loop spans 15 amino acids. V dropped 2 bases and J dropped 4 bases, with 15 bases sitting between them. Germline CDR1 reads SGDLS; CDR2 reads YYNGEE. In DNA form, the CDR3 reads TGTGCCAGCAGCGTGTCGACACCAGGCTTCTATGGCTACACCTTC. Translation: CASSVSTPGFYGYTF. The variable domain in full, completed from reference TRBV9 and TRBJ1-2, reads DSGVTQTPKHLITATGQRVTLRCSPRSGDLSVYWYQQSLDQGLQFLIQYYNGEERAKGNILERFSAQQFPDLHSELNLSSLELGDSALYFCASSVSTPGFYGYTFGSGTRLTVV.

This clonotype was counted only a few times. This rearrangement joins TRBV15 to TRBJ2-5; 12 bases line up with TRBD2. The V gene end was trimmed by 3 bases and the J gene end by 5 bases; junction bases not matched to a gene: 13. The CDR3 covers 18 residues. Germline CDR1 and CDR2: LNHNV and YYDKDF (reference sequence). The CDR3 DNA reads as TGTGCCACCAGCAGTGAACATCGACTAGCGGGAGAGATGGAGACCCAGTACTTC. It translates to CATSSEHRLAGEMETQYF.

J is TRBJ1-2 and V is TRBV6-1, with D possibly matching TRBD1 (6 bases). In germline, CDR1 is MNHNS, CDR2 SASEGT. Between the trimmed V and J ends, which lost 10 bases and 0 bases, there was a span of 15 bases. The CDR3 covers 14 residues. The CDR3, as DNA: TGTGCCACCAAAACACAGGGTTCTAACTATGGCTACACCTTC. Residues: CATKTQGSNYGYTF.

DNA for the CDR3: TGTGCCAGTAGTATAGAAGGGACAGGGAGCAATCAGCCCCAGCATTTT. It codes for CASSIEGTGSNQPQHF. The chain has TRBV19 and TRBJ1-5, with 9 bases fitting TRBD1. Looked up from germline, CDR1 is LNHDA and CDR2 is SQIVND (reference sequence). The CDR3 has 16 amino acids. After removal of 0 bases from V and 1 base from J, the junction contained 1 base not matched to a gene.

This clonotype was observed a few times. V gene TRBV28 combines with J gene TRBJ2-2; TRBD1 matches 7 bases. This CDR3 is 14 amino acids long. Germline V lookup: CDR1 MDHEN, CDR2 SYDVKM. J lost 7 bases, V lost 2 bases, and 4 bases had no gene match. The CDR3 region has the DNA TGTGCCAGCAGTTTAAATGCAGGGGGCGGGGAGCTGTTTTTT. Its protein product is CASSLNAGGGELFF. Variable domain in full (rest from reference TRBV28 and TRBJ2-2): DVKVTQSSRYLVKRTGEKVFLECVQDMDHENMFWYRQDPGLGLRLIYFSYDVKMKEKGDIPEGYSVSREKKERFSLILESASTNQTSMYLCASSLNAGGGELFFGEGSRLTVL.

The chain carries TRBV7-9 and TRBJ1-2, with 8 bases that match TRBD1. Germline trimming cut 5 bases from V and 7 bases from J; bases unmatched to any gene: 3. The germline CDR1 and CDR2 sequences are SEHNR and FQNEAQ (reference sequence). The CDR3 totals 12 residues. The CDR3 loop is CASSPDRAGYTF. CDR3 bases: TGTGCCAGCAGCCCGGACAGGGCTGGCTACACCTTC.

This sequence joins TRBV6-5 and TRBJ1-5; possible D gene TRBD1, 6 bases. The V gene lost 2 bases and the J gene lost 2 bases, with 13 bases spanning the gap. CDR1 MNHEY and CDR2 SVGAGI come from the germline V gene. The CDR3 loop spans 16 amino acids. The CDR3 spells CASSYPFRGGNQPQHF. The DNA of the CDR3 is TGTGCCAGCAGTTACCCCTTCAGGGGAGGCAATCAGCCCCAGCATTTT.

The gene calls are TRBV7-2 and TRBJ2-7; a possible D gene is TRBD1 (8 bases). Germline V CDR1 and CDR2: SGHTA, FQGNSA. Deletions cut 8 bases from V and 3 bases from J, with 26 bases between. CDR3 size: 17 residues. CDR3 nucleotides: TGTGCCAGCGAAGCCGCTGTCTGGAGCGGGACAGGCTACGAGCAGTACTTC. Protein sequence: CASEAAVWSGTGYEQYF.

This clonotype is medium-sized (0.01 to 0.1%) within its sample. The CDR3 DNA reads TGTGCCAGCAGCTTAACGTTAGCCAAAAACATTCAGTACTTC. Translated: CASSLTLAKNIQYF. The rearrangement uses TRBV7-2 and TRBJ2-4; unclear D gene. Germline CDR1 is SGHTA and CDR2 is FQGNSA. This CDR3 is built from 14 residues. V was cut by 2 bases and J by 0 bases, with 5 bases left in between.

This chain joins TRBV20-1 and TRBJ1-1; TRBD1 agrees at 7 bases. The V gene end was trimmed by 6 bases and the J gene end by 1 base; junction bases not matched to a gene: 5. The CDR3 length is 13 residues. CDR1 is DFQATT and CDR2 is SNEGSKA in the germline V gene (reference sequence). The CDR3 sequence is CSAWGQTNTEAFF. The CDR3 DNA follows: TGCAGTGCCTGGGGACAGACGAACACTGAAGCTTTCTTT.

In nucleotides, the CDR3 is TGCAGTGCTAGAGTACAGGGGGCGCGAATCACAGATACGCAGTATTTT. Its translation: CSARVQGARITDTQYF. The chain uses TRBV20-1 and TRBJ2-3; 9 positions match TRBD1. The CDR3 has 16 amino acids. J gave up 2 bases and V 1 base, and 7 bases lay outside the gene matches. Germline assignment: CDR1 DFQATT and CDR2 SNEGSKA (reference sequence).

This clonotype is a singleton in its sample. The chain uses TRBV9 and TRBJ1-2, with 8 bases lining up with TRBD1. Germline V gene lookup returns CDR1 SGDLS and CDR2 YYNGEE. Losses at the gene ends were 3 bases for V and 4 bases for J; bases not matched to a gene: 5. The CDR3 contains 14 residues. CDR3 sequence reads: CASSGQGAPYGYTF. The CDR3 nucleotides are TGTGCCAGCAGCGGCCAGGGGGCACCCTATGGCTACACCTTC.

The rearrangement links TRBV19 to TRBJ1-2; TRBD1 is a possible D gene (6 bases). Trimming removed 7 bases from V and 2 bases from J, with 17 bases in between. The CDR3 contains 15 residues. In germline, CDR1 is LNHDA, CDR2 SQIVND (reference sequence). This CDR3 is CASIDIGGQNYGYTF. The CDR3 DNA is TGTGCCAGTATTGATATTGGGGGCCAAAACTATGGCTACACCTTC.

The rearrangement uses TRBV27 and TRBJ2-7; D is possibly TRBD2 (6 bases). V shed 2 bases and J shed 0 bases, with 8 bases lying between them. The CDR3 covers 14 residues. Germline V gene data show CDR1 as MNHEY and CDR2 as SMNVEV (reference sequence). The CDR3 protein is CASSLRGDSYEQYF. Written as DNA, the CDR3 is TGTGCCAGCAGTTTACGCGGGGACTCCTACGAGCAGTACTTC.

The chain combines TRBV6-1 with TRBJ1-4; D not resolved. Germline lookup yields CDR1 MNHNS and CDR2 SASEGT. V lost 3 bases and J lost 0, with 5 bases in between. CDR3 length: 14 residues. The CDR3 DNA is TGTGCCAGCAGTGAGGCACCAACTAATGAAAAACTGTTTTTT. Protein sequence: CASSEAPTNEKLFF.

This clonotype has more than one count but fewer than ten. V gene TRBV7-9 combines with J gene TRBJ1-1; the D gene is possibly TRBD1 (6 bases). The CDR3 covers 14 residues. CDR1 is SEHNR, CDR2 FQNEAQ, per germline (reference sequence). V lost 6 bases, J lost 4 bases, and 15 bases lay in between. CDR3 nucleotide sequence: TGTGCCAGCAGTCAAAAGGACAGTTTCACTGAAGCTTTCTTT. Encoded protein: CASSQKDSFTEAFF.